One and the same sample provided the 7 T cell receptor beta chains below, sequenced in a study of T cell changes during pregnancy in multiple sclerosis. Profiled with immunoSEQ multiplex PCR; TCRdb holds only in-frame clones, not every one. The table includes around 24,000 clones, roughly 89% detected once. Sequenced material: CD8+ T cells from peripheral blood mononuclear cells, taken in the first trimester of pregnancy. Every receptor here comes from a female donor in good health, enrolled as a control in a pregnancy study.

The chain combines TRBV7-9 with TRBJ2-7, with 8 bases lining up with TRBD1. The junction had 5 bases not matched to a gene; V was cut back by 4 bases and J by 6 bases. Germline lookup yields CDR1 SEHNR and CDR2 FQNEAQ (reference sequence). The CDR3 is 13 residues long. The CDR3 DNA is TGTGCCAGCAGCTCGGACAGGGAGCGCGAGCAGTACTTC. Its protein is CASSSDREREQYF.

This sequence joins TRBV6-5 and TRBJ2-3; tentatively, D is TRBD2 (6 bases). V was shortened by 4 bases and J by 4 bases, with 18 bases between the two germline ends. CDR1 is MNHEY and CDR2 is SVGAGI in the germline V gene. The CDR3 runs 16 residues. CDR3 in DNA: TGTGCCAGCAGTTCCGCCGGGGGAGCGGTCCCAGATACGCAGTATTTT. Amino acids: CASSSAGGAVPDTQYF.

V and J are TRBV29-1 and TRBJ2-7; possible D gene TRBD2, 5 bases. Per germline, CDR1 SQVTM and CDR2 ANQGSEA. This CDR3 spans 11 amino acids. The V and J ends lost 4 bases and 4 bases respectively, with 8 bases between them. CDR3 in amino acids: CSVGEGYEQYF. Here the CDR3 DNA reads TGCAGCGTTGGTGAGGGATACGAGCAGTACTTC.

V and J are TRBV5-6 and TRBJ1-2; D might be TRBD1 (5 bases). CDR1 is SGHDT and CDR2 is YYEEEE in the germline V gene. Trimming pared 4 bases from V and 7 bases from J, leaving 14 bases between. This CDR3 has 13 residues. The CDR3, as DNA: TGTGCCAGCAGCCCCGGTCCCGGGGGTGGCTACACCTTC. It is translated as CASSPGPGGGYTF.

The chain recombines TRBV7-9 with TRBJ1-3, with a weak D call TRBD1 (6 bases). The CDR3 totals 19 residues. Trimming took off 1 base at V and 3 bases at J, with 22 bases between the two ends. CDR1 and CDR2 (germline): SEHNR, FQNEAQ (reference sequence). The chain's CDR3 is CASSLEATWGTGSGNTIYF. The CDR3 region has the DNA TGTGCCAGCAGCTTAGAGGCTACGTGGGGAACAGGGAGTGGAAACACCATATATTTT.

On this clone: Other DNA sequences from this sample encode an identical CDR3 as well. The gene calls are TRBV7-9 and TRBJ1-2; D might be TRBD1 (5 bases). Germline V lookup: CDR1 SEHNR, CDR2 FQNEAQ (reference sequence). The length of the CDR3 is 13 residues. Trimming took 5 bases from V and 2 from J, leaving 9 bases between them. CDR3 sequence reads: CASSPPGNYGYTF. The CDR3 DNA reads TGTGCCAGCAGCCCCCCAGGGAACTATGGCTACACCTTC.

This sequence joins TRBV9 and TRBJ1-6; 7 bases are shared with TRBD1. This CDR3 contains 14 residues. V trimming: 2 bases; J trimming: 10 bases; junction bases outside the gene matches: 6. Germline assignment: CDR1 SGDLS and CDR2 YYNGEE. The CDR3 DNA follows: TGTGCCAGCAGCGTGCAGGGGGAAGGGTCACCCCTCCACTTT. It is translated as CASSVQGEGSPLHF.